The 28 T cell receptor beta chains given below trace back to one sample, sequenced in a study of blood T cell repertoires in COVID-19. Sequencing used immunoSEQ multiplex PCR; TCRdb keeps in-frame clones, though not all of them. The sample includes 250,000 to 350,000 clones, 85% to 90% of them seen just once. Material: peripheral blood. The receptors come from a woman in her 50s with COVID-19, enrolled during active disease.

V usage is TRBV27 and J usage is TRBJ2-1, with no clear D. The germline V gene has CDR1 MNHEY and CDR2 SMNVEV (reference sequence). Trimming took 5 bases from V and 2 from J, leaving 13 bases between them. This CDR3 is 15 amino acids long. The CDR3, as DNA: TGTGCCAGCAGTGCCATGGCCCTTACCTACAATGAGCAGTTCTTC. Its translation is CASSAMALTYNEQFF.

This clone showed up just once. The V call is TRBV5-1, the J call TRBJ1-2; 9 bases match TRBD1. In germline, CDR1 is SGHRS, CDR2 YFSETQ. This CDR3 contains 13 residues. With V trimmed by 6 bases and J by 7 bases, 7 bases remained unmatched. CDR3 nucleotides: TGCGCCAGCACAATGGGACAGGGAGGTGGCTACACCTTC. Protein product: CASTMGQGGGYTF.

In its sample, this clone was seen once. V and J are TRBV19 and TRBJ2-1; the D gene is possibly TRBD1 (7 bases). CDR1 and CDR2 (germline): LNHDA, SQIVND (reference sequence). Trimming left V 7 bases short and J 9 bases short, with 22 bases between. This CDR3 is built from 15 residues. CDR3 in amino acids: CASTGPPGGFGEQFF. The CDR3 DNA reads TGTGCCAGTACCGGCCCGCCAGGGGGGTTTGGTGAGCAGTTCTTC.

V usage is TRBV5-6 and J usage is TRBJ1-5, with 7 bases that match TRBD1. The germline V gene encodes CDR1 SGHDT and CDR2 YYEEEE. The CDR3 runs to 15 residues. V was pared by 1 base and J by 5 bases, with 6 bases of the junction left unmatched. The CDR3 DNA reads as TGTGCCAGCAGCTTGAGACAACAGGGGTATCAGCCCCAGCATTTT. Encoded protein: CASSLRQQGYQPQHF.

This chain uses TRBV5-4 with TRBJ2-7; 9 nucleotides align to TRBD1. Germline V CDR1 and CDR2: SGHNT, YYREEE (reference sequence). This CDR3 is built from 14 residues. The J segment lost 4 bases and the V segment lost 4 bases, leaving 6 bases of the junction unmatched. CDR3 in DNA: TGTGCCAGCAGCCGGGGACAGGGCAGTTACGAGCAGTACTTC. Amino acids: CASSRGQGSYEQYF.

The chain carries TRBV3-1 (or the pseudogene TRBV3-2) and TRBJ2-4, with D possibly TRBD1 on 6 matching bases. V was shortened by 1 base and J by 2 bases, with 9 bases between the two germline ends. The CDR3 totals 15 residues. The germline CDR1 and CDR2 sequences are LGHDT and YNNKEL (reference sequence). This chain's CDR3 is CASSQGTAPKNIQYF. The CDR3 nucleotides are TGTGCCAGCAGCCAAGGGACAGCACCCAAAAACATTCAGTACTTC.

The CDR3 bases are TGTGCCAGCAGTGGGCCCGGGACAGCTGGAAACACCATATATTTT. This encodes CASSGPGTAGNTIYF. The V and J genes are TRBV2 and TRBJ1-3; 7 bases fit TRBD1. Germline assignment: CDR1 SNHLY and CDR2 FYNNEI. After removal of 4 bases from V and 2 bases from J, the junction contained 5 bases not matched to a gene. The CDR3 is 15 residues long.

This rearrangement joins TRBV5-4 to TRBJ1-2, with TRBD1 identical over 7 bases. V lost 4 bases to trimming and J lost 4 bases; unmatched junction nucleotides: 13. CDR3 length: 16 residues. Per the germline V gene, CDR1 is SGHNT and CDR2 is YYREEE (reference sequence). The CDR3 here is CASSGGQKRKSYGYTF. In DNA form, the CDR3 reads TGTGCCAGCAGCGGGGGACAGAAAAGAAAGAGCTATGGCTACACCTTC.

The chain has TRBV2 and TRBJ1-2, with a tentative D call TRBD1 (6 bases). Trimming removed 6 bases from V and 0 bases from J, with 20 bases in between. CDR3 size: 17 residues. The V gene's germline CDR1 is SNHLY and CDR2 FYNNEI. The CDR3 DNA is TGTGCCAGCAGAGGGGGGGTCACAGGCTCGTCTAACTATGGCTACACCTTC. Protein sequence: CASRGGVTGSSNYGYTF.

The CDR3 DNA reads as TGTGCCAGCAGTTTTGGGGAGTCCCAGCATTTT. This translates into CASSFGESQHF. The rearrangement links TRBV12-3 or TRBV12-4 to TRBJ1-5; no clear D gene. The V end lost 3 bases, the J end lost 11 bases, and 8 bases lay between the germline ends. CDR3 length: 11 amino acids.

The chain employs TRBV27 and TRBJ1-4; no clear D gene. From germline, CDR1 is MNHEY and CDR2 SMNVEV (reference sequence). V was trimmed by 3 bases and J by 4 bases, leaving 12 bases between them. The CDR3 has 15 residues. CDR3 amino acids: CASSFGGSNNEKLFF. Written as DNA, the CDR3 is TGTGCCAGCAGTTTTGGAGGGAGTAATAATGAAAAACTGTTTTTT.

The V and J genes are TRBV3-1 (or the pseudogene TRBV3-2) and TRBJ1-1; 8 nucleotides align to TRBD1. CDR3 length: 13 amino acids. Per germline, CDR1 LGHDT and CDR2 YNNKEL (reference sequence). J gave up 9 bases and V 1 base, and 4 bases lay outside the gene matches. This chain's CDR3 is CASSQGRQGKAFF. The CDR3 DNA reads TGTGCCAGCAGCCAAGGTCGACAGGGGAAAGCTTTCTTT.

The CDR3 reads CASSGGGRRGEQFF. The CDR3 DNA sequence: TGTGCCAGCTCCGGGGGCGGGAGGAGGGGCGAGCAGTTCTTC. The chain carries TRBV6-6 and TRBJ2-1, with 8 bases aligning to TRBD2. From germline, CDR1 is MNHNY and CDR2 SVGAGI (reference sequence). The ends lost 8 bases at V and 10 bases at J; junction bases unmatched: 13. This CDR3 has 14 residues.

This clone was seen once. This chain uses TRBV2 with TRBJ2-1, with 8 positions matching TRBD2. The CDR3 sequence is 14 residues long. Germline assignment: CDR1 SNHLY and CDR2 FYNNEI. Trimming took 4 bases from V and 9 from J; bases not matched to a gene: 8. CDR3 residues: CASSVEREKGEQFF. CDR3 sequence (DNA): TGTGCCAGCAGTGTTGAGCGGGAGAAGGGTGAGCAGTTCTTC.

The chain has TRBV5-1 and TRBJ2-2; maybe TRBD2 (6 bases). V lost 7 bases and J lost 3, with 19 bases in between. The CDR3 loop spans 16 amino acids. Germline CDR1 and CDR2: SGHRS and YFSETQ. The DNA of the CDR3 is TGCGCCAGCGGCCCGGAGGAGGCGGGATACACCGGGGAGCTGTTTTTT. It codes for CASGPEEAGYTGELFF.

The chain carries TRBV5-6 and TRBJ1-5, with a possible D match to TRBD1 (6 bases). V was trimmed by 4 bases and J by 5 bases, leaving 22 bases between them. The CDR3 is 17 residues long. Germline CDR1 and CDR2: SGHDT and YYEEEE. The CDR3 protein is CASSEGQKGPFYQPQHF. CDR3 DNA sequence: TGTGCCAGCAGCGAAGGACAGAAGGGTCCTTTCTATCAGCCCCAGCATTTT.

The chain recombines TRBV5-4 with TRBJ2-4; 8 bases line up with TRBD2. The V segment lost 4 bases and the J segment 6 bases; nucleotides outside the gene matches: 9. The CDR3 consists of 15 residues. CDR1 is SGHNT and CDR2 is YYREEE in the germline V gene (reference sequence). As DNA, the CDR3 is TGTGCCAGCAGCCCGGGAGGGGGGCGTGGAAACATTCAGTACTTC. Translated: CASSPGGGRGNIQYF.

The chain uses TRBV18 and TRBJ2-7, with D possibly matching TRBD2 (5 bases). This CDR3 is built from 14 residues. Germline-derived CDR1 and CDR2 are KGHSH and LQKENI. Deletions cut 3 bases from V and 0 bases from J, with 9 bases between. For the CDR3, the DNA is TGTGCCAGCTCACCGTCAGAGGGCTCCTACGAGCAGTACTTC. Amino acid sequence: CASSPSEGSYEQYF.

The count of this clone is one. The V call is TRBV7-8, the J call TRBJ1-1; the D gene is possibly TRBD1 (5 bases). This CDR3 is 16 amino acids long. The germline V gene encodes CDR1 SGHVS and CDR2 FQNEAQ. The germline V and J ends were trimmed by 1 base and 0 bases, with 12 bases remaining between them. As DNA, the CDR3 is TGTGCCAGCAGCTTAGAGGTTGGACACATGAACACTGAAGCTTTCTTT. It yields the protein CASSLEVGHMNTEAFF.

The rearrangement links TRBV5-1 to TRBJ2-3; 11 nucleotides line up with TRBD2. The length of the CDR3 is 15 residues. The J segment lost 5 bases and the V segment lost 4 bases, leaving 6 bases of the junction unmatched. Looked up from germline, CDR1 is SGHRS and CDR2 is YFSETQ. CDR3: CASSLSGRGIDTQYF. In DNA, the CDR3 is TGCGCCAGCAGCCTTAGCGGGAGGGGAATAGATACGCAGTATTTT.

This chain connects TRBV4-1 to TRBJ1-1, with D perhaps matching TRBD1 (5 bases). CDR3 size: 15 residues. V was pared by 3 bases and J by 0 bases, with 11 bases between. Germline CDR1 and CDR2: MGHRA and YSYEKL. CDR3 region: CASSHGTGMNTEAFF. CDR3 DNA: TGCGCCAGCAGCCACGGAACAGGCATGAACACTGAAGCTTTCTTT.

V and J are TRBV11-2 and TRBJ2-7; tentative D call: TRBD2 (6 bases). The CDR3 runs to 16 residues. Trimming removed 2 bases at V and 7 bases at J, with 21 bases between. From germline, CDR1 is SGHAT and CDR2 FQNNGV. CDR3 sequence reads: CASSLTGGKDTSEQYF. CDR3 coding DNA: TGTGCCAGCAGCTTAACGGGCGGGAAGGATACGAGTGAGCAGTACTTC.

V and J are TRBV19 and TRBJ1-2; no reliable D call. Trimming shortened V by 5 bases and J by 7 bases, and 23 bases separated the two germline ends. This CDR3 region has 16 residues. Per the germline V gene, CDR1 is LNHDA and CDR2 is SQIVND (reference sequence). The CDR3 DNA follows: TGTGCCAGTAGTCAAGCGACGGAGGGTCGAATGGCTGGCTACACCTTC. This encodes CASSQATEGRMAGYTF.

The J gene is TRBJ2-7, the V gene TRBV3-1 (or the pseudogene TRBV3-2), with D unresolved. The CDR3 spans 14 residues. The V and J ends lost 6 bases and 1 base respectively, with 13 bases between them. Germline V CDR1 and CDR2: LGHDT, YNNKEL (reference sequence). The CDR3 nucleotides read TGTGCCAGCAGACGGAGCGCGTCTTCCTACGAGCAGTACTTC. This gives the protein CASRRSASSYEQYF.

V gene TRBV4-2 combines with J gene TRBJ1-5; D call uncertain. The CDR3 has 19 residues. Germline CDR1 LGHNA, CDR2 YNFKEQ. V lost 0 bases and J lost 4, with 22 bases in between. CDR3 sequence reads: CASSQDHWRATGFNQPQHF. As DNA, the CDR3 is TGTGCCAGCAGCCAAGACCATTGGAGGGCGACGGGTTTTAATCAGCCCCAGCATTTT.

The chain is built from TRBV6-5 and TRBJ1-2; 9 bases agree with TRBD1. The germline gives CDR1 MNHEY, CDR2 SVGAGI. V lost 11 bases and J lost 3; bases outside the gene matches: 7. The CDR3 contains 13 residues. This CDR3 is CAGRDRADYGYTF. The CDR3 region has the DNA TGTGCCGGGCGGGACAGGGCAGACTATGGCTACACCTTC.

The rearrangement links TRBV2 to TRBJ1-3; the match to TRBD1 covers 7 bases. The germline CDR1 and CDR2 sequences are SNHLY and FYNNEI. Losses at the gene ends were 4 bases for V and 8 bases for J; bases not matched to a gene: 8. The CDR3 loop spans 14 amino acids. CDR3 nucleotides: TGTGCCAGCAGTGTTCTACAGGGGAAGGACACCATATATTTT. It yields the protein CASSVLQGKDTIYF. Full variable domain (remainder filled in from reference TRBV2 and TRBJ1-3): EPEVTQTPSHQVTQMGQEVILRCVPISNHLYFYWYRQILGQKVEFLVSFYNNEISEKSEIFDDQFSVERPDGSNFTLKIRSTKLEDSAMYFCASSVLQGKDTIYFGEGSWLTVV.

Details on this clone: One end of the junction is discordant with germline, which a read error may explain. CDR3 in amino acids: CASSLANRENTGELFF. In DNA, the CDR3 is TGTGCTAGCAGCTTAGCAAACAGAGAAAACACCGGGGAGCTGTTTTTT. This rearrangement joins TRBV7-7 to TRBJ2-2, with D hard to call. The CDR3 contains 16 residues. Germline V gene sequence: CDR1 SSHAT, CDR2 FNYEAQ (reference sequence).